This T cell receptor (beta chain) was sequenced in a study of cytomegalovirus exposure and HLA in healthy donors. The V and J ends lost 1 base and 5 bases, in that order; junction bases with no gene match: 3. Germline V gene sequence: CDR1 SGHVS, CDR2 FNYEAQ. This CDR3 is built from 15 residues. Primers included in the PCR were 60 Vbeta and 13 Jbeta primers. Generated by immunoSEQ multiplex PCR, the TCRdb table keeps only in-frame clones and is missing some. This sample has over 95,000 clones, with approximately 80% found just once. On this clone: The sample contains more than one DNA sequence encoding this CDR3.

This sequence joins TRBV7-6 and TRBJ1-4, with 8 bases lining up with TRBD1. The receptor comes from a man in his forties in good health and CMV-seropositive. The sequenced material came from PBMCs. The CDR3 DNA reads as TGTGCCAGCAGCTTAGGTACAGGGGGAAATGAAAAACTGTTTTTT. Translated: CASSLGTGGNEKLFF.